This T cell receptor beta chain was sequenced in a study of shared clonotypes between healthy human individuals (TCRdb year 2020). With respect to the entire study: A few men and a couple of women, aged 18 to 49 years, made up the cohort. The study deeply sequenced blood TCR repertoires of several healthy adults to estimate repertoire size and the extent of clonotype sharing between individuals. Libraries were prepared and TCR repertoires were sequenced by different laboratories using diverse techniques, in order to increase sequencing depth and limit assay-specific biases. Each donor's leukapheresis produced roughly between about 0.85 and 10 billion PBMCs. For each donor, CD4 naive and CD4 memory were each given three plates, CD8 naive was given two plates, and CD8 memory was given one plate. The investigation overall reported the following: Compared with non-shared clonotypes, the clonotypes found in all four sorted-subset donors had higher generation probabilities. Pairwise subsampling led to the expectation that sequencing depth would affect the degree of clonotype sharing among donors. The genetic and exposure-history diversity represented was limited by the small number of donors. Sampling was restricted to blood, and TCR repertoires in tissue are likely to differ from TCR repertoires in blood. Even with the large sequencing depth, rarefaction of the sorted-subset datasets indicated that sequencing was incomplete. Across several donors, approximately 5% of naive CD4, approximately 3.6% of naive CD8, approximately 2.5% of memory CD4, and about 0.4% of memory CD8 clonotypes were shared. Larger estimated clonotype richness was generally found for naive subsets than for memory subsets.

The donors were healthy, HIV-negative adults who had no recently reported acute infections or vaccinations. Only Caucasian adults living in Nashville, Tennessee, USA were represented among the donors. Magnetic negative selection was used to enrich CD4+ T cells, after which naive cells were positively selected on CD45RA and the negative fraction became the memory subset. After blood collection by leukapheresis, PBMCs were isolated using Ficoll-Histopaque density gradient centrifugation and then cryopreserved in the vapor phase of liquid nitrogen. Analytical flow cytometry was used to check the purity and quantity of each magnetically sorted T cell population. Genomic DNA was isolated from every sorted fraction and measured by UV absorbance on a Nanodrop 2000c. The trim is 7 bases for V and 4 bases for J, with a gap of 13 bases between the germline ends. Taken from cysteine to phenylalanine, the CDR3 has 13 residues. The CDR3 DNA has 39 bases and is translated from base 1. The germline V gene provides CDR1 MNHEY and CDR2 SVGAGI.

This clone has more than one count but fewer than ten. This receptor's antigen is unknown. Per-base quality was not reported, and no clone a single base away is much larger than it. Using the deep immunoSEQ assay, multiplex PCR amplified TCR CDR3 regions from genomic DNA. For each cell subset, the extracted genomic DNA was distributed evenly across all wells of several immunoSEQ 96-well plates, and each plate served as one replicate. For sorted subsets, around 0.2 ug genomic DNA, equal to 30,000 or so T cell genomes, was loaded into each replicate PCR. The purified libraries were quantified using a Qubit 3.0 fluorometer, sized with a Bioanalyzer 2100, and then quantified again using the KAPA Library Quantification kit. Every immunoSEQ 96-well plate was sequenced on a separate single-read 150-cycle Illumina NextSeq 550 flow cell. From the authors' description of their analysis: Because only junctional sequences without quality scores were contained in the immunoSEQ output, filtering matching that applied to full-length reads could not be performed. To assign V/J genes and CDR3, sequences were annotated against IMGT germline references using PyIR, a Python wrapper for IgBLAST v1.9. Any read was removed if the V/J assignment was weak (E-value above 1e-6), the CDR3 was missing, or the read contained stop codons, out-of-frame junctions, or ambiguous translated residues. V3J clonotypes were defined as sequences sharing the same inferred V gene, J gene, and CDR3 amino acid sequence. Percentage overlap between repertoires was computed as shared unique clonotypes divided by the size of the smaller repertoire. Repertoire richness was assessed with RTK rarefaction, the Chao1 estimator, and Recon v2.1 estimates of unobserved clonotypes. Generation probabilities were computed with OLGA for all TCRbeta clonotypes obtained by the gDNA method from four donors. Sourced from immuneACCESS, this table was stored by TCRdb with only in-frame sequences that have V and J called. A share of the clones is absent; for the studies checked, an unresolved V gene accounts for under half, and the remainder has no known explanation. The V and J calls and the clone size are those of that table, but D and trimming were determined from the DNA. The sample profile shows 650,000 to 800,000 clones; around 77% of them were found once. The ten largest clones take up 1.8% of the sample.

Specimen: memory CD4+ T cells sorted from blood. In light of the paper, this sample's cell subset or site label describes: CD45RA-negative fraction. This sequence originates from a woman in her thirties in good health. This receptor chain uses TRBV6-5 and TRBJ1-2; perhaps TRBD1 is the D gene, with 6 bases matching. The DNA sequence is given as TGTGCCAGCACCTTGGACAGAAGCTATGGCTACACCTTC. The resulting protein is CASTLDRSYGYTF.